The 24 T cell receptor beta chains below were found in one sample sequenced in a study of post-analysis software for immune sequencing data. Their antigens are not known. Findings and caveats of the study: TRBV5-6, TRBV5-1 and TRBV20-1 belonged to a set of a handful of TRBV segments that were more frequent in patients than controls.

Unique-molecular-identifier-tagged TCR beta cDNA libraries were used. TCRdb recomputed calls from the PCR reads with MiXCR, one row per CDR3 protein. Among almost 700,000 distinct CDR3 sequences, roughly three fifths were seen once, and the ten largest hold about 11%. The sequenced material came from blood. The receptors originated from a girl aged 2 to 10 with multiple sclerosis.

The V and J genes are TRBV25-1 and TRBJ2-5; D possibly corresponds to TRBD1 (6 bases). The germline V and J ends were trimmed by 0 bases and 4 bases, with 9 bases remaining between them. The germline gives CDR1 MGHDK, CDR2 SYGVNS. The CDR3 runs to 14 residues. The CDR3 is CASSEYARGETQYF. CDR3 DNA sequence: TGTGCCAGCAGTGAATATGCCAGGGGAGAGACCCAGTACTTC.

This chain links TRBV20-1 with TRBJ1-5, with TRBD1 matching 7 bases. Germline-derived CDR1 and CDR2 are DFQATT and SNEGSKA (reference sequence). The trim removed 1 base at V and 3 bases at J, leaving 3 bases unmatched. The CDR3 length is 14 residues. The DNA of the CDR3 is TGCAGTGCTAGAGCGACAGGGCACAATCAGCCCCAGCATTTT. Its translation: CSARATGHNQPQHF.

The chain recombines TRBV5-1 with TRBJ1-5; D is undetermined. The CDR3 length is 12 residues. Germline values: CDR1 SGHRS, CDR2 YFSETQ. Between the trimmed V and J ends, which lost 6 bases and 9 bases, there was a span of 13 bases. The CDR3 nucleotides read TGCGCCAGCACGTACCGGGAGCGGCCCCAGCATTTT. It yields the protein CASTYRERPQHF.

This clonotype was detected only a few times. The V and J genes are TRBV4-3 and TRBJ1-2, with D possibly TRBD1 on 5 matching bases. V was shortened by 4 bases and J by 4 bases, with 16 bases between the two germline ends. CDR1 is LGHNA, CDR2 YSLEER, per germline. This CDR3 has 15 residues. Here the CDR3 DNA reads TGCGCCAGCAGCCGCGGGGCAGGAGATATCTATGGCTACACCTTC. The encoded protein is CASSRGAGDIYGYTF.

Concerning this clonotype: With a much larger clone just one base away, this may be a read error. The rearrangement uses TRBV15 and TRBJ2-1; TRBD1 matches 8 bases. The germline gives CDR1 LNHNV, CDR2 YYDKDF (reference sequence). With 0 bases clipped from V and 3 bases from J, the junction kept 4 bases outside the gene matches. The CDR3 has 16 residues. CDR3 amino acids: CATSRDAGGFYNEQFF. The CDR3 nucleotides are TGTGCCACCAGCAGAGATGCAGGGGGCTTCTACAATGAGCAGTTCTTC. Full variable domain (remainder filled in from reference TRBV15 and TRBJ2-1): DAMVIQNPRYQVTQFGKPVTLSCSQTLNHNVMYWYQQKSSQAPKLLFHYYDKDFNNEADTPDNFQSRRPNTSFCFLDIRSPGLGDTAMYLCATSRDAGGFYNEQFFGPGTRLTVL.

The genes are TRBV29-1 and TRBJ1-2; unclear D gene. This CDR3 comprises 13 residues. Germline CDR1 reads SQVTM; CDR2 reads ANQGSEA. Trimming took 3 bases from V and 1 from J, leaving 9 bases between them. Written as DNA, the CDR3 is TGCAGCGTTGACAGCAGATTTAACTATGGCTACACCTTC. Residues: CSVDSRFNYGYTF.

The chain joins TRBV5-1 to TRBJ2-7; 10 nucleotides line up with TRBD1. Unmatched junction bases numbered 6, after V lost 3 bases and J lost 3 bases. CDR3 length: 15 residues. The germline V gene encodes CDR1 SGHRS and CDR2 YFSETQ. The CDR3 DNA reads TGCGCCAGCAGCTCCGGGACAGGGGTCCTCTACGAGCAGTACTTC. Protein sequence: CASSSGTGVLYEQYF.

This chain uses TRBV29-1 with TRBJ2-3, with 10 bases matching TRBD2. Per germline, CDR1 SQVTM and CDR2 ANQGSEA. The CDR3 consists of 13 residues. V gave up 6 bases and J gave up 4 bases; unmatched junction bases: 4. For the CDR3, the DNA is TGCAGCGTAAAAGCGGGGGGGCCAGATACGCAGTATTTT. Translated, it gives CSVKAGGPDTQYF.

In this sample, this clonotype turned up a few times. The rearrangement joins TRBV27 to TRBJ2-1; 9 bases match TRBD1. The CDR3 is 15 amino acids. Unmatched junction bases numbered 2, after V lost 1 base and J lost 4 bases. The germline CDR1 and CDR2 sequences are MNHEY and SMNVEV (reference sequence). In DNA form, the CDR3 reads TGTGCCAGCAGTTTATGGGGACAGGGATACAATGAGCAGTTCTTC. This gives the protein CASSLWGQGYNEQFF.

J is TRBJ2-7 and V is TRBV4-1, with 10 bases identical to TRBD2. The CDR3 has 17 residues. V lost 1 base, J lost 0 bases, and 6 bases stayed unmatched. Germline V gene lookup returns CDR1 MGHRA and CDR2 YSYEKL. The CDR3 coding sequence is TGCGCCAGCAGCCAAGGAGCGGGAGGGGTTTACTCCTACGAGCAGTACTTC. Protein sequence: CASSQGAGGVYSYEQYF.

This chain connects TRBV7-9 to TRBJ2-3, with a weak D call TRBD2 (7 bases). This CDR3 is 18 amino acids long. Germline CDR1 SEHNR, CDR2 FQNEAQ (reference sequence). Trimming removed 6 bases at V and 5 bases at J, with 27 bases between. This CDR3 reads CASSGRQGSAGAEDTQYF. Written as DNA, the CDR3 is TGTGCCAGCAGTGGTCGGCAGGGGTCGGCGGGAGCGGAAGATACGCAGTATTTT.

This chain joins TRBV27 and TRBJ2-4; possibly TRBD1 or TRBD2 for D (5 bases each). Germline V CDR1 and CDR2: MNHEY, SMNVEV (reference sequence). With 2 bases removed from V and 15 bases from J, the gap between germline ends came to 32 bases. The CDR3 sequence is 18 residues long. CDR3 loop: CASSLERDRFRPSFGRYF. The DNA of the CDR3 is TGTGCCAGCAGTTTAGAGAGGGACCGCTTCAGACCTTCCTTCGGCAGGTACTTC.

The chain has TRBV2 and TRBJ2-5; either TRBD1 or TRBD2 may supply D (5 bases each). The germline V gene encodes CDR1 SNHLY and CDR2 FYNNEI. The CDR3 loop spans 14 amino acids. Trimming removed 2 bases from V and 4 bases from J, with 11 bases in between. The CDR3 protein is CASSERGQGETQYF. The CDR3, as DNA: TGTGCCAGCAGTGAAAGAGGGCAGGGAGAGACCCAGTACTTC.

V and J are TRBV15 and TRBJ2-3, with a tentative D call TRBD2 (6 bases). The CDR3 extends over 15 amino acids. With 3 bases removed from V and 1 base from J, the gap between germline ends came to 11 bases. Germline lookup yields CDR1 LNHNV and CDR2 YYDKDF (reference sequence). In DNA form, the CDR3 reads TGTGCCACCAGCAGGGAAGCGGGTGGCACAGATACGCAGTATTTT. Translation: CATSREAGGTDTQYF.

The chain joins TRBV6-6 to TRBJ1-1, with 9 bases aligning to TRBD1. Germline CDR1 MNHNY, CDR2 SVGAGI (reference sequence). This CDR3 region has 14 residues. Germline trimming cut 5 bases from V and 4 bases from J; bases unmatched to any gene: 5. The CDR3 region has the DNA TGTGCCAGCAGTCACAGGGGGCGAAGCACTGAAGCTTTCTTT. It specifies CASSHRGRSTEAFF.

The CDR3 coding sequence is TGTGCCAGCAGCTTAGCGTGGGAGTCCTACAATGAGCAGTTCTTC. Translation: CASSLAWESYNEQFF. The chain has TRBV7-9 and TRBJ2-1; possibly TRBD2 for D (5 bases). V lost 0 bases, J lost 1 base, and 7 bases lay in between. The CDR3 is 15 residues long. Germline loops: CDR1 SEHNR, CDR2 FQNEAQ (reference sequence).

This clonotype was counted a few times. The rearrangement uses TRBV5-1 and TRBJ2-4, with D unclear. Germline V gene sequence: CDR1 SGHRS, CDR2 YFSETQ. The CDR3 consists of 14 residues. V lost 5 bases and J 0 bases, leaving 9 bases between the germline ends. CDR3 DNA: TGCGCCAGCAGATCTACTCTAGCCAAAAACATTCAGTACTTC. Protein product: CASRSTLAKNIQYF.

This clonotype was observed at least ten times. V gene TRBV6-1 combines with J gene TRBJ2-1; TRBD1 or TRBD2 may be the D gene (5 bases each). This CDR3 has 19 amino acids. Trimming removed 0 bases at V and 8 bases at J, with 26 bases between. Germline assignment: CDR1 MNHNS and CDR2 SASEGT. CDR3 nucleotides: TGTGCCAGCAGTGAAGCGGGGGTTGATACCTCTTGGAGGTTTGATGAGCAGTTCTTC. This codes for CASSEAGVDTSWRFDEQFF.

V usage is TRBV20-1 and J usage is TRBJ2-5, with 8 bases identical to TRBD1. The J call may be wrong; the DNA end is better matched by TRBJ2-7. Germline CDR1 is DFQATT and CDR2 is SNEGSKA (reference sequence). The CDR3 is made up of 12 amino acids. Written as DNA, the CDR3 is TGCAGTGCAGCAAGGACAGGGACCGAGCAGTACTTC. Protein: CSAARTGTEQYF.

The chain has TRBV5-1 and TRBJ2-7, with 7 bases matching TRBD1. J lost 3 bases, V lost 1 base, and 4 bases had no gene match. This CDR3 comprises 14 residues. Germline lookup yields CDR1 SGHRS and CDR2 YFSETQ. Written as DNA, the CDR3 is TGCGCCAGCAGCTTGCAGGGACAGAACTACGAGCAGTACTTC. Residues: CASSLQGQNYEQYF.

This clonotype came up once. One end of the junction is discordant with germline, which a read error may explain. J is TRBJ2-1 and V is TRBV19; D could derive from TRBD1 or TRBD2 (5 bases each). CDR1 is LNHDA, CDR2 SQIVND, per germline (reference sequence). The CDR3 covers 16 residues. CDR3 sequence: CASSMVAREPYNERFF. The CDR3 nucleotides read TGTGCCAGTAGTATGGTGGCCAGGGAGCCCTACAATGAGCGGTTCTTC.

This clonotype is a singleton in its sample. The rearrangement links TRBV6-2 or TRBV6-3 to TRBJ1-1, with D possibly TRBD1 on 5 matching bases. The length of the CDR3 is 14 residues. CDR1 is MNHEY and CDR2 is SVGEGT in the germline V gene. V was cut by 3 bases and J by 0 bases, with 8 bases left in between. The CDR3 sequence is CASSYGGMNTEAFF. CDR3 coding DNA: TGTGCCAGCAGTTATGGGGGTATGAACACTGAAGCTTTCTTT.

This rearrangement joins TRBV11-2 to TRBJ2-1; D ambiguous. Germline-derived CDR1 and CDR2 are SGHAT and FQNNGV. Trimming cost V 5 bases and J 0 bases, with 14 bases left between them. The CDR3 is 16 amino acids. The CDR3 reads CASSPPRGPSYNEQFF. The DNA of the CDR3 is TGTGCCAGCAGCCCCCCGAGAGGCCCCTCCTACAATGAGCAGTTCTTC.

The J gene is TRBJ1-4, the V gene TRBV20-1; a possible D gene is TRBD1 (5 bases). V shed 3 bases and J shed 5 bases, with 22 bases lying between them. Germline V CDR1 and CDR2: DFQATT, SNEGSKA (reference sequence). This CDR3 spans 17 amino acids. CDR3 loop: CSASVAGWGRQNEKLFF. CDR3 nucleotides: TGCAGTGCTAGCGTGGCTGGGTGGGGAAGACAGAATGAAAAACTGTTTTTT.